This TCR beta chain was obtained from a study of cytotoxic CD8 clonotypes in ibrutinib-treated CLL. Study observations and caveats: Clonality was higher at ibrutinib response and returned toward baseline at progression. T-cell clonality at baseline went above that of age-matched healthy donors and rose and fell with circulating CD8+ T-cell counts.

Regarding this clone: Its antigen is not known.

Assay: immunoSEQ multiplex PCR; the TCRdb copy retains only in-frame clones and omits some. The table has approximately 340,000 clones, over 55% seen once. Genomic DNA in an amount of around 2.2 micrograms was extracted from cryopreserved PBMCs and used for the preparation of TCR beta libraries. This CDR3 has 13 residues. V gave up 3 bases and J gave up 4 bases, with 9 bases separating them. From germline, CDR1 is ENHRY and CDR2 SYGVKD. The input for sequencing was PBMCs, taken after 36 months of ibrutinib treatment. This receptor was identified in a human donor with chronic lymphocytic leukemia. The chain uses TRBV10-3 and TRBJ1-2, with D tentatively TRBD1 (6 bases). The CDR3 DNA sequence: TGTGCCATCAGTGAAAGGGGGGGCTATGGCTACACCTTC. Translating it yields CAISERGGYGYTF.